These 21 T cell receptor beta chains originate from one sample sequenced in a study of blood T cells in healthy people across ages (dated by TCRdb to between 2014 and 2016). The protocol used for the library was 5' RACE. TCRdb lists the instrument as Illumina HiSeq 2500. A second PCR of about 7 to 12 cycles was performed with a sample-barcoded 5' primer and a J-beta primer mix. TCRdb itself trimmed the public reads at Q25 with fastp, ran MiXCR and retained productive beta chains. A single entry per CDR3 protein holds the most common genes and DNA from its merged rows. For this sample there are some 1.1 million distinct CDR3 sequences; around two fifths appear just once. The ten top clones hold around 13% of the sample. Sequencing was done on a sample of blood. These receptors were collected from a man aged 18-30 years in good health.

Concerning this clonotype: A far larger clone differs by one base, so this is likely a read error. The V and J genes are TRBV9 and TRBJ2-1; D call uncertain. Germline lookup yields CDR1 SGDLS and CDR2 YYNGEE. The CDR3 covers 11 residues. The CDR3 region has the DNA TGTGCCAGCAGCCTAACTAATGAGCAGTTATTC. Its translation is CASSLTNEQLF.

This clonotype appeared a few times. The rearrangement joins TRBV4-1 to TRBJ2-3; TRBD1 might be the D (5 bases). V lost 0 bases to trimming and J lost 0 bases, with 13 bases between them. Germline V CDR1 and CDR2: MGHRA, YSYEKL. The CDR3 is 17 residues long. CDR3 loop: CASSQDGQGRSTDTQYF. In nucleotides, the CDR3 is TGCGCCAGCAGCCAAGATGGGCAGGGCCGAAGCACAGATACGCAGTATTTT.

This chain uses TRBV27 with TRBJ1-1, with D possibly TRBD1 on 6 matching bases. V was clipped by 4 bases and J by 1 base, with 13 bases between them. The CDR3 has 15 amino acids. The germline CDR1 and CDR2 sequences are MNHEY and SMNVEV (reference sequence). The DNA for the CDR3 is TGTGCCAGCAGTTGGGCCGAGGGGGGGAACACTGAAGCTTTCTTT. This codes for CASSWAEGGNTEAFF.

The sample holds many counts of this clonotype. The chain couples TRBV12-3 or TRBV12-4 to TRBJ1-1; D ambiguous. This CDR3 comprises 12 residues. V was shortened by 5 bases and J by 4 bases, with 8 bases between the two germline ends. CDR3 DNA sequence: TGTGCCAGCAGTGTTGGAGCCACTGAAGCTTTCTTT. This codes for CASSVGATEAFF.

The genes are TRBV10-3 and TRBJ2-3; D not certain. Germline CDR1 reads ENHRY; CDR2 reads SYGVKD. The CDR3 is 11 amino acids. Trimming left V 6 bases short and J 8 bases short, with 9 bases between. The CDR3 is CAIRVRGTQYF. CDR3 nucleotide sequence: TGTGCCATCAGAGTTCGAGGTACGCAGTATTTT.

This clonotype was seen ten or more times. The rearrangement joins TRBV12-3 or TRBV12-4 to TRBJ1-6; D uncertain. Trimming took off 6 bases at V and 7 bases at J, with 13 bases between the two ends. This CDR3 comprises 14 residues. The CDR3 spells CASSSTGSNSPLHF. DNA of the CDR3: TGTGCCAGCAGCTCGACTGGGTCCAATTCACCCCTCCACTTT.

The CDR3 is CASSLTAPGQPQHF. The DNA of the CDR3 is TGTGCCAGCAGCCTGACGGCCCCCGGTCAGCCCCAGCATTTT. J is TRBJ1-5 and V is TRBV7-2; D not certain. Germline lookup yields CDR1 SGHTA and CDR2 FQGNSA. This CDR3 contains 14 residues. V was trimmed by 5 bases and J by 6 bases, leaving 14 bases between them. Full variable domain (rest looked up from reference TRBV7-2 and TRBJ1-5): GAGVSQSPSNKVTEKGKDVELRCDPISGHTALYWYRQSLGQGLEFLIYFQGNSAPDKSGLPSDRFSAERTGGSVSTLTIQRTQQEDSAVYLCASSLTAPGQPQHFGDGTRLSIL.

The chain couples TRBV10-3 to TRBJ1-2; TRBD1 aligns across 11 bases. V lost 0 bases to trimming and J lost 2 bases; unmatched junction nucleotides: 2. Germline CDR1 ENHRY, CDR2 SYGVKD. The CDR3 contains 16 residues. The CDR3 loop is CAISESGQGANYGYTF. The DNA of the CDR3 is TGTGCCATCAGTGAGTCCGGACAGGGGGCAAACTATGGCTACACCTTC.

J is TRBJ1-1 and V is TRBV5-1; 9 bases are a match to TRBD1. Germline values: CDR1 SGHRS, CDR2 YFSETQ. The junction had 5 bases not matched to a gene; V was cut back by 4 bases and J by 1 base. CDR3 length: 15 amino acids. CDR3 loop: CASSQRGQGNTEAFF. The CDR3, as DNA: TGCGCCAGCAGCCAGCGGGGACAGGGGAACACTGAAGCTTTCTTT.

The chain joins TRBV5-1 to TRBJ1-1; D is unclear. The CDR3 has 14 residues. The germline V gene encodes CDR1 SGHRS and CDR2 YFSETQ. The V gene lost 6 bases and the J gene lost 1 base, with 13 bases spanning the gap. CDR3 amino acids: CASTVGGTNTEAFF. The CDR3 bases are TGCGCCAGCACTGTTGGCGGCACGAACACTGAAGCTTTCTTT.

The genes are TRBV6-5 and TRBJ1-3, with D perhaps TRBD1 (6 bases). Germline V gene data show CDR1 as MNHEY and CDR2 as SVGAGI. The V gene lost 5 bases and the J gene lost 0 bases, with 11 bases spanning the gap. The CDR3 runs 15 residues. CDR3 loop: CASSPDSFSGNTIYF. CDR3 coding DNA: TGTGCCAGCAGTCCGGACAGTTTCTCTGGAAACACCATATATTTT.

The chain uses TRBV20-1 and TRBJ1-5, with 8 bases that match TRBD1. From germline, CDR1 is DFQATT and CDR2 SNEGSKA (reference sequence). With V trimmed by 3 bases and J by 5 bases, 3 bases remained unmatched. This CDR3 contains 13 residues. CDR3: CSARMDRDQPQHF. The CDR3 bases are TGCAGTGCTAGGATGGACAGGGATCAGCCCCAGCATTTT.

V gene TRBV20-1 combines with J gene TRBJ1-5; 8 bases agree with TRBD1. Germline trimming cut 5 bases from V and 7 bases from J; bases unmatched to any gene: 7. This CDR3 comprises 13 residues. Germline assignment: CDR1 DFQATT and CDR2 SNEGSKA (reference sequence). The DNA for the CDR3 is TGCAGTGCTTTACCGACAGGGGACCAGCCCCAGCATTTT. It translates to CSALPTGDQPQHF.

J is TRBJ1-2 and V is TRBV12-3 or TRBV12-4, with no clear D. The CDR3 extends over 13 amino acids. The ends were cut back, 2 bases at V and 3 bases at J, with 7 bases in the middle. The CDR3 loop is CASSLRTHYGYTF. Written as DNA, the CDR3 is TGTGCCAGCAGTTTAAGAACTCACTATGGCTACACCTTC.

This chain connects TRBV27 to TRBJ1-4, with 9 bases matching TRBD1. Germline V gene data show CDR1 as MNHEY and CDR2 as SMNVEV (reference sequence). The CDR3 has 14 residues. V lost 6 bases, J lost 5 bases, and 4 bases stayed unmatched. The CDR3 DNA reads TGTGCCAGCAGGGTCGACAGGGGGAATGAAAAACTGTTTTTT. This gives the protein CASRVDRGNEKLFF.

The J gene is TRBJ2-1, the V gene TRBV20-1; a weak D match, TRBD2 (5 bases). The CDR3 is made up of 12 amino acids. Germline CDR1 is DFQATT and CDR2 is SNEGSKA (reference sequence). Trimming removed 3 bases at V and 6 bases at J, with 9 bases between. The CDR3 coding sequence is TGCAGTGCTAGTTCTAGCCCCAATGAGCAGTTCTTC. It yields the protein CSASSSPNEQFF.

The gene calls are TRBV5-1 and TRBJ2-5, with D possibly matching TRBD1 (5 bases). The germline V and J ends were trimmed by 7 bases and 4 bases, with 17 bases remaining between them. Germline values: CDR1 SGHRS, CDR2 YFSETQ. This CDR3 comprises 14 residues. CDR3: CASYQGGVPETQYF. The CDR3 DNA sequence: TGCGCCAGCTACCAGGGTGGTGTCCCAGAGACCCAGTACTTC.

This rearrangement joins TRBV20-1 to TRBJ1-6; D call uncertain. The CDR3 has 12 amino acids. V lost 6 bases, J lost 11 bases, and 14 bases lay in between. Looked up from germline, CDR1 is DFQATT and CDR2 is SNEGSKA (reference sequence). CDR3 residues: CSAAEGQTPLHF. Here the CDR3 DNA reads TGCAGTGCCGCGGAGGGCCAGACACCCCTCCACTTT.

The CDR3 nucleotides are TGTGCCACCAGTGAAGGGGTGGGCACTGAAGCTTTCTTT. It encodes CATSEGVGTEAFF. The chain uses TRBV24-1 and TRBJ1-1, with D possibly matching TRBD1 (5 bases). Germline loops: CDR1 KGHDR, CDR2 SFDVKD. The CDR3 consists of 13 residues. Trimming stripped 4 bases from V and 4 bases from J, with 9 bases between.

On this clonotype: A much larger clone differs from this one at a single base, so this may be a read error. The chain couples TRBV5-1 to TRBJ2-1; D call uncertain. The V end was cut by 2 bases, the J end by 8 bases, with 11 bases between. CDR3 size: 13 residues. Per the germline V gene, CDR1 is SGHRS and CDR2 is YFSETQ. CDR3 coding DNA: TGCGCCAGCAGCTTTACCCTAGACGATGAGCAGTTCTTC. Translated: CASSFTLDDEQFF.

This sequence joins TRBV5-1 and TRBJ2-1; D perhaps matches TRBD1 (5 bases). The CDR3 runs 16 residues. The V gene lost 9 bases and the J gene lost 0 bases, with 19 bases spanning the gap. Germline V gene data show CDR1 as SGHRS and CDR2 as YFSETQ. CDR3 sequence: CATQARGFGSYNEQFF. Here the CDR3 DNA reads TGCGCCACCCAGGCAAGGGGCTTCGGCTCCTACAATGAGCAGTTCTTC.